These 22 T cell receptor beta chains came from one sample sequenced in a study of CD8 T cells in Susac syndrome. When the RNA was reverse transcribed, random hexamers were used with an input of 0.5 to 1 ug. TCRdb recomputed calls from the immunoSEQ multiplex PCR reads with MiXCR, one row per CDR3 protein. The repertoire holds 200,000 to 250,000 distinct CDR3 sequences, nearly 97% seen once, with 0.085% to 0.095% in the top ten. Material for sequencing was CD4+ T cells from PBMCs. All receptors derive from a human donor with multiple sclerosis.

The V and J genes are TRBV7-9 and TRBJ2-2, with D hard to call. Germline V gene lookup returns CDR1 SEHNR and CDR2 FQNEAQ (reference sequence). The CDR3 runs 13 residues. Trimming took 0 bases from V and 5 from J, leaving 4 bases between them. The CDR3 DNA follows: TGTGCCAGCAGCTTAGCAGTGACCGGGGAGCTGTTTTTT. Protein product: CASSLAVTGELFF.

The chain links TRBV6-5 to TRBJ1-1; TRBD1 matches 7 bases. V lost 6 bases to trimming and J lost 1 base; unmatched junction nucleotides: 5. The V gene's germline CDR1 is MNHEY and CDR2 SVGAGI. The CDR3 runs to 14 residues. CDR3 nucleotides: TGTGCCAGCAGCCGTAACAGGGGGAACACTGAAGCTTTCTTT. Translation: CASSRNRGNTEAFF.

V gene TRBV29-1 combines with J gene TRBJ2-7; 7 positions agree with TRBD2. The CDR3 covers 13 residues. V shed 4 bases and J 6 bases; nucleotides not matched to a gene: 9. Germline V lookup: CDR1 SQVTM, CDR2 ANQGSEA. The CDR3 here is CSVVVGRQSEQYF. Written as DNA, the CDR3 is TGCAGCGTTGTTGTCGGGAGGCAGAGCGAGCAGTACTTC.

As DNA, the CDR3 is TGTGCTAGTGGTTTGGGCCAGGGACAGGGGGCTGCTGAGCCCCAGCATTTT. Translating it yields CASGLGQGQGAAEPQHF. This chain joins TRBV12-5 and TRBJ1-5; 12 bases fit TRBD1. Unmatched junction bases numbered 9, after V lost 1 base and J lost 8 bases. This CDR3 region has 17 residues. CDR1 is LGHNT, CDR2 FRNRAP, per germline.

This clonotype was seen only once. The V and J genes are TRBV20-1 and TRBJ1-6; 9 bases agree with TRBD1. V shed 6 bases, J shed 7 bases, and the junction held 7 bases outside the gene matches. Germline V lookup: CDR1 DFQATT, CDR2 SNEGSKA (reference sequence). CDR3 size: 14 residues. This CDR3 is CSAVQGARNSPLHF. The CDR3 DNA reads TGCAGTGCGGTACAGGGGGCGCGAAATTCACCCCTCCACTTT.

The rearrangement links TRBV12-5 to TRBJ1-6, with unresolved D. CDR1 is LGHNT, CDR2 FRNRAP, per germline. The V end lost 6 bases, the J end lost 7 bases, and 7 bases lay between the germline ends. This CDR3 has 12 amino acids. CDR3 amino acids: CASGPDNSPLHF. The CDR3 bases are TGTGCTAGTGGCCCTGACAATTCACCCCTCCACTTT.

J is TRBJ1-6 and V is TRBV6-1; no reliable D call. Looked up from germline, CDR1 is MNHNS and CDR2 is SASEGT. The CDR3 has 16 residues. Trimming left V 6 bases short and J 0 bases short, with 12 bases between. The CDR3 reads CASRRSGSSYNSPLHF. As DNA, the CDR3 is TGTGCCAGCAGGCGATCCGGGAGCTCCTATAATTCACCCCTCCACTTT.

The chain is built from TRBV7-9 and TRBJ1-2; TRBD1 might be the D (5 bases). This CDR3 region has 14 residues. Germline V gives CDR1 SEHNR, CDR2 FQNEAQ (reference sequence). Trimming took off 1 base at V and 2 bases at J, with 8 bases between the two ends. CDR3 protein: CASSLGQNNYGYTF. The CDR3 DNA reads as TGTGCCAGCAGCTTAGGACAGAACAACTATGGCTACACCTTC.

This chain joins TRBV12-3 or TRBV12-4 and TRBJ2-7; 7 bases align to TRBD2. V trimming: 3 bases; J trimming: 5 bases; junction bases outside the gene matches: 22. The CDR3 consists of 19 residues. In nucleotides, the CDR3 is TGTGCCAGCAGTTTTGGCTCTTGGTTTGGGGGACTACAAAGTGACGAGCAGTACTTC. Translated: CASSFGSWFGGLQSDEQYF.

The chain combines TRBV20-1 with TRBJ2-7; TRBD2 matches 9 bases. This CDR3 has 13 residues. V lost 3 bases to trimming and J lost 3 bases; unmatched junction nucleotides: 3. Per the germline V gene, CDR1 is DFQATT and CDR2 is SNEGSKA (reference sequence). CDR3 nucleotide sequence: TGCAGTGCTAGTACTAGCGGGCTCTACGAGCAGTACTTC. Its translation is CSASTSGLYEQYF.

The chain carries TRBV14 and TRBJ2-5, with a tentative D call TRBD1 (5 bases). The germline V gene has CDR1 SGHDN and CDR2 FVKESK. Trimming stripped 1 base from V and 5 bases from J, with 11 bases between. The CDR3 is 14 amino acids. This CDR3 reads CASSQGGAPETQYF. CDR3 bases: TGTGCCAGCAGCCAAGGTGGGGCGCCCGAGACCCAGTACTTC.

This sequence joins TRBV7-9 and TRBJ1-5; unclear D gene. Germline V CDR1 and CDR2: SEHNR, FQNEAQ (reference sequence). V dropped 5 bases and J dropped 3 bases, with 8 bases sitting between them. This CDR3 comprises 13 residues. The CDR3 sequence is CASSRRINQPQHF. DNA of the CDR3: TGTGCCAGCAGCCGTCGGATCAATCAGCCCCAGCATTTT.

The chain couples TRBV21-1 to TRBJ2-7; the D call in the table, TRBD1, was not verified against the DNA. TRBV21-1 is an annotated pseudogene. The CDR3 has 16 amino acids. CDR3 protein: CASSIEQDALGYEQYF. Written as DNA, the CDR3 is TGTGCCAGCAGCATCGAACAGGATGCCTTGGGGTACGAGCAGTACTTC.

This clonotype was observed a few times. The rearrangement links TRBV29-1 to TRBJ2-7; 9 bases are a match to TRBD1. CDR1 SQVTM and CDR2 ANQGSEA come from the germline V gene. J was trimmed by 7 bases and V by 4 bases; bases with no gene match: 5. The CDR3 runs 12 residues. DNA for the CDR3: TGCAGCGTTGCACAGGGGGCGAGAGAGCAGTACTTC. Translation gives CSVAQGAREQYF.

J is TRBJ2-7 and V is TRBV30, with 8 nucleotides matching TRBD2. CDR3 length: 15 residues. In germline, CDR1 is GTSNPN, CDR2 SVGIG (reference sequence). Trimming took 3 bases from V and 3 from J; bases not matched to a gene: 10. CDR3 in DNA: TGTGCCTGGAGGGGCCGCGGGAGGTCCCGCTACGAGCAGTACTTC. Its translation is CAWRGRGRSRYEQYF.

The CDR3 bases are TGTGCCAGCGGCCTGACCGCGGGCGGGGCGGGCGTGTATACGCAGTATTTT. It specifies CASGLTAGGAGVYTQYF. V gene TRBV25-1 combines with J gene TRBJ2-3; tentatively, D is TRBD2 (6 bases). CDR1 is MGHDK, CDR2 SYGVNS, per germline. V lost 8 bases, J lost 7 bases, and 28 bases lay in between. The length of the CDR3 is 17 residues.

This clonotype came up once. The gene calls are TRBV29-1 and TRBJ1-2; the D is unclear. V was shortened by 7 bases and J by 6 bases, with 12 bases between the two germline ends. This CDR3 is 11 amino acids long. The germline V gene has CDR1 SQVTM and CDR2 ANQGSEA. CDR3 bases: TGCAGCGCTGCGGACCTCCATGGCTACACCTTC. As protein: CSAADLHGYTF.

The V gene is TRBV20-1, the J gene TRBJ1-1, with no clear D. V was clipped by 0 bases and J by 4 bases, with 12 bases between them. This CDR3 has 14 amino acids. Germline CDR1 DFQATT, CDR2 SNEGSKA (reference sequence). The CDR3 here is CSARDSGVPTEAFF. CDR3 sequence (DNA): TGCAGTGCTAGAGATAGCGGGGTCCCCACTGAAGCTTTCTTT.

The chain has TRBV2 and TRBJ1-5, with 9 nucleotides matching TRBD1. Germline V gene lookup returns CDR1 SNHLY and CDR2 FYNNEI. The V segment lost 9 bases and the J segment 4 bases; nucleotides outside the gene matches: 10. The CDR3 extends over 15 amino acids. CDR3 sequence: CASQGGTGSNQPQHF. CDR3 nucleotide sequence: TGTGCCAGTCAAGGAGGGACAGGGTCAAATCAGCCCCAGCATTTT.

This clonotype has just one count. This chain's CDR3 is CSAQSAEGAYNEQFF. For the CDR3, the DNA is TGCAGTGCACAGTCAGCGGAAGGGGCCTACAATGAGCAGTTCTTC. This chain connects TRBV20-1 to TRBJ2-1; D could derive from TRBD1 or TRBD2 (5 bases each). V was cut by 6 bases and J by 2 bases, with 17 bases left in between. Germline V lookup: CDR1 DFQATT, CDR2 SNEGSKA (reference sequence). The CDR3 consists of 15 residues.

Comments on this clonotype: One end of the junction fails to match germline, which may point to a read error. The chain recombines TRBV12-3 or TRBV12-4 with TRBJ2-5, with 11 positions matching TRBD1. This CDR3 has 15 residues. The CDR3 loop is CAISELGTGGETQYF. The CDR3 DNA reads as TGTGCCATCAGTGAGTTAGGGACAGGGGGAGAGACCCAGTACTTC.

The rearrangement links TRBV5-4 to TRBJ2-1; D is ambiguous. The CDR3 has 17 amino acids. Germline V gives CDR1 SGHNT, CDR2 YYREEE (reference sequence). V was pared by 4 bases and J by 1 base, with 18 bases between. The CDR3 region has the DNA TGTGCCAGCAGCCAAAAAGTCGAGCGCACGTCCTACAATGAGCAGTTCTTC. It specifies CASSQKVERTSYNEQFF.